One sample yielded the 7 T cell receptor beta chains listed below, sequenced in a study of cytomegalovirus exposure and HLA in healthy donors. Vbeta (60) and Jbeta (13) primers were used in the PCR. Libraries were prepared by immunoSEQ multiplex PCR; TCRdb keeps only in-frame clonotypes and omits some of them. This table has fewer than 90,000 clones, 75% to 80% appearing once. Material for sequencing was PBMCs. Receptors originate from a man aged 25 to 40 in good health and CMV-seronegative.

This sequence joins TRBV5-1 and TRBJ2-7, with 8 bases aligning to TRBD1. Germline assignment: CDR1 SGHRS and CDR2 YFSETQ. This CDR3 region has 14 residues. The V segment lost 4 bases and the J segment 6 bases; nucleotides outside the gene matches: 9. The CDR3 region is CASSHLSGTGEQYF. The CDR3 bases are TGCGCCAGCAGCCATCTTTCGGGGACAGGCGAGCAGTACTTC. The full variable domain, completed using reference TRBV5-1 and TRBJ2-7, is KAGVTQTPRYLIKTRGQQVTLSCSPISGHRSVSWYQQTPGQGLQFLFEYFSETQRNKGNFPGRFSGRQFSNSRSEMNVSTLELGDSALYLCASSHLSGTGEQYFGPGTRLTVT.

The chain carries TRBV28 and TRBJ2-6, with 10 positions matching TRBD1. Germline CDR1 is MDHEN and CDR2 is SYDVKM. J lost 0 bases, V lost 1 base, and 12 bases had no gene match. This CDR3 contains 21 residues. The CDR3 DNA reads as TGTGCCAGCAGTTTATTACTGTGGGACAGGGGAATAAGCTCTGGGGCCAACGTCCTGACTTTC. Protein product: CASSLLLWDRGISSGANVLTF.

The V gene is TRBV30, the J gene TRBJ2-3; 9 positions agree with TRBD2. CDR1 is GTSNPN and CDR2 is SVGIG in the germline V gene (reference sequence). CDR3 size: 15 residues. Germline trimming cut 0 bases from V and 4 bases from J; bases unmatched to any gene: 5. The CDR3 protein is CAWSVLAGWADTQYF. CDR3 coding DNA: TGTGCCTGGAGTGTCCTAGCGGGGTGGGCAGATACGCAGTATTTT.

This chain links TRBV5-6 with TRBJ2-7, with D unclear. Germline assignment: CDR1 SGHDT and CDR2 YYEEEE. The V and J ends lost 7 bases and 2 bases respectively, with 7 bases between them. The CDR3 runs 11 residues. CDR3 coding DNA: TGTGCCAGCGGCGACACCTACGAGCAGTACTTC. This gives the protein CASGDTYEQYF.

This clone was counted a few times. The V gene is TRBV19, the J gene TRBJ1-1; TRBD1 is a possible D gene (5 bases). Trimming took 1 base from V and 2 from J, leaving 14 bases between them. The germline gives CDR1 LNHDA, CDR2 SQIVND (reference sequence). The CDR3 totals 16 residues. The CDR3 reads CASSIGQFIGNTEAFF. CDR3 sequence (DNA): TGTGCCAGTAGTATAGGACAGTTTATTGGCAACACTGAAGCTTTCTTT.

In DNA, the CDR3 is TGCGCCAGCAGCCAAGCTAGCGGGGGGAAAAACAATGAGCAGTTCTTC. Translating it yields CASSQASGGKNNEQFF. The V and J genes are TRBV4-3 and TRBJ2-1; TRBD2 aligns across 11 bases. This CDR3 spans 16 amino acids. Trimming removed 1 base from V and 5 bases from J; junction bases left unmatched: 4. CDR1 is LGHNA and CDR2 is YSLEER in the germline V gene.

The gene calls are TRBV5-1 and TRBJ2-2; no clear D. Germline V gives CDR1 SGHRS, CDR2 YFSETQ. Between the trimmed V and J ends, which lost 0 bases and 8 bases, there was a span of 14 bases. The length of the CDR3 is 15 residues. CDR3 nucleotides: TGCGCCAGCAGCTTGGCCTTTACTACGGATGGGGAGCTGTTTTTT. Its protein product is CASSLAFTTDGELFF.